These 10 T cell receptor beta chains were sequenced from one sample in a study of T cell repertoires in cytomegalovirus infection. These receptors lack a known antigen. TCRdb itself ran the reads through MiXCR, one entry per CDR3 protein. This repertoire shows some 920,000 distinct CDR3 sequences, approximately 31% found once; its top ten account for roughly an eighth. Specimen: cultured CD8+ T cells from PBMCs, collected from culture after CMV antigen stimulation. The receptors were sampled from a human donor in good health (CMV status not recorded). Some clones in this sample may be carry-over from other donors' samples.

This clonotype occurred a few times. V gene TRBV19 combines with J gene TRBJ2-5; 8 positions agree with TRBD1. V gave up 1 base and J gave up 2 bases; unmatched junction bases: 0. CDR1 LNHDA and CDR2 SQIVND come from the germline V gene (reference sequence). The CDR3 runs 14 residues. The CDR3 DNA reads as TGTGCCAGTAGTATAGGACAGGGGCAAGAGACCCAGTACTTC. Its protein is CASSIGQGQETQYF.

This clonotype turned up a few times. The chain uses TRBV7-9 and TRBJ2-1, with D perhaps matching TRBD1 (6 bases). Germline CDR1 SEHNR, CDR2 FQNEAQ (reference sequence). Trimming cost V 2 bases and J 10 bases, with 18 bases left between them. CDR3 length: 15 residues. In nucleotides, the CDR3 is TGTGCCAGCAGCTTATTTACAGGGATTTTCTGGGAGCAGTTCTTC. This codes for CASSLFTGIFWEQFF.

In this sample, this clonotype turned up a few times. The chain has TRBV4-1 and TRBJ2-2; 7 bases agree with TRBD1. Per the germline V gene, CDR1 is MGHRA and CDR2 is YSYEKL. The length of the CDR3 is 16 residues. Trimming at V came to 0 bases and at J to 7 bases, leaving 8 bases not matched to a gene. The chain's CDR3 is CASSQEIQGLGGELFF. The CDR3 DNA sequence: TGCGCCAGCAGCCAAGAGATACAGGGGCTGGGCGGGGAGCTGTTTTTT.

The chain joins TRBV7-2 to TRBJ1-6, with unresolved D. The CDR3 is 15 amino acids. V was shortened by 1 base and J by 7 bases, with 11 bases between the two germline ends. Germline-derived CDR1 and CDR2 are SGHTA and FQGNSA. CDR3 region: CTSSLVRVGNSPLHF. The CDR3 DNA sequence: TGTACCAGCAGCTTAGTAAGGGTTGGAAATTCACCCCTCCACTTT.

CDR3 DNA: TGTGCCAGCAGTTACACTGAGGGAACCTATGGAAACACCATATATTTT. Translation gives CASSYTEGTYGNTIYF. The chain is built from TRBV6-6 and TRBJ1-3; D gene ambiguous. Trimming pared 2 bases from V and 3 bases from J, leaving 14 bases between. The CDR3 contains 16 residues. The germline gives CDR1 MNHNY, CDR2 SVGAGI (reference sequence).

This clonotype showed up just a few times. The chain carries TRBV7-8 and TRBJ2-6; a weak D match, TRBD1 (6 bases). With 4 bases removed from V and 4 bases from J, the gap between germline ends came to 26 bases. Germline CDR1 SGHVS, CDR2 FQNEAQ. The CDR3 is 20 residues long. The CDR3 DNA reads TGTGCCAGCAGCTCAGGCAGGATACAGGGTTTTCTTTCAGGGGCCAACGTCCTGACTTTC. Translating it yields CASSSGRIQGFLSGANVLTF.

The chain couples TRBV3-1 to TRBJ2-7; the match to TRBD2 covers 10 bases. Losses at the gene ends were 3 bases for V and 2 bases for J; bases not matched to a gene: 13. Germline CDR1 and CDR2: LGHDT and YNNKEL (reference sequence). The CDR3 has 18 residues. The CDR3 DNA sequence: TGTGCCAGCAGCCACCCGCTGGTCCTAGCGGGGGAGACCTACGAGCAGTACGTC. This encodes CASSHPLVLAGETYEQYV.

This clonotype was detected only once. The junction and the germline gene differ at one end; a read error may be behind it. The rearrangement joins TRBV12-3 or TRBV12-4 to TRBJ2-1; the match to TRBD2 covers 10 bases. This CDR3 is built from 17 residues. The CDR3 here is CASSLWDVAGGYSEQFF. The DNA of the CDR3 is TGTGCCAGCAGTTTATGGGATGTAGCGGGGGGCTACAGTGAGCAGTTCTTC.

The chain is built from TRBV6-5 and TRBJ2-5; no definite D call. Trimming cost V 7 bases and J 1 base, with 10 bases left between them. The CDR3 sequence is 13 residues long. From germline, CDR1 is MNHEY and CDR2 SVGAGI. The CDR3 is CASKEKIQETQYF. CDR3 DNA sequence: TGTGCCAGCAAAGAGAAGATCCAAGAGACCCAGTACTTC.

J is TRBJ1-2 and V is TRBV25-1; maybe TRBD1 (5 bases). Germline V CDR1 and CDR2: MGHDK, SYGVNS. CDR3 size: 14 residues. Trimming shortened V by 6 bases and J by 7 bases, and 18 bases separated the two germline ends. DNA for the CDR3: TGTGCCAGCAGCGCTCTAAGCCTAAGGGGTGGCTACACCTTC. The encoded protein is CASSALSLRGGYTF.